One sample yielded the 28 T cell receptor beta chains listed below, sequenced in a study of blood T cell repertoires in COVID-19. Assay used: immunoSEQ multiplex PCR; TCRdb lists only in-frame clones, some missing. The table has almost 70,000 clones, about 91% seen once. The specimen sequenced was peripheral blood. Every receptor here comes from a woman aged 50 to 65 with active COVID-19.

This chain connects TRBV4-1 to TRBJ2-1; weak D call: TRBD2 (6 bases). The CDR3 is 15 amino acids. CDR1 and CDR2 from the germline V gene are MGHRA and YSYEKL. V was trimmed by 4 bases and J by 3 bases, leaving 13 bases between them. CDR3 residues: CASSLAEGDYNEQFF. CDR3 in DNA: TGCGCCAGCAGCCTAGCGGAAGGGGACTACAATGAGCAGTTCTTC.

This chain joins TRBV11-3 and TRBJ2-2, with TRBD2 matching over 13 bases. The CDR3 is 17 amino acids. In germline, CDR1 is SGHNT, CDR2 YENEEA. Losses at the gene ends were 3 bases for V and 5 bases for J; bases not matched to a gene: 6. The CDR3 here is CASSFLGLAGETGELFF. The CDR3 coding sequence is TGTGCCAGCAGCTTTCTAGGACTAGCGGGAGAGACCGGGGAGCTGTTTTTT.

This clone was recorded only once. The V gene is TRBV19, the J gene TRBJ1-5; D may be TRBD1 (5 bases). CDR3 length equals 16 residues. CDR1 LNHDA and CDR2 SQIVND come from the germline V gene (reference sequence). V gave up 1 base and J gave up 5 bases, with 15 bases separating them. The CDR3 loop reads CASSIVGAGVDQPQHF. The CDR3 DNA sequence: TGTGCCAGTAGTATAGTAGGGGCTGGCGTTGATCAGCCCCAGCATTTT.

The chain recombines TRBV11-1 with TRBJ2-7, with TRBD1 matching over 9 bases. The CDR3 length is 14 residues. Germline values: CDR1 SGHAT, CDR2 FQDESV (reference sequence). J was trimmed by 4 bases and V by 5 bases; bases with no gene match: 6. The CDR3 here is CASSTGQGAYEQYF. CDR3 bases: TGTGCCAGCAGCACGGGACAGGGAGCGTACGAGCAGTACTTC.

The J gene is TRBJ2-1, the V gene TRBV5-1; D not certain. The CDR3 is made up of 12 amino acids. V shed 5 bases and J shed 10 bases, with 13 bases lying between them. The germline gives CDR1 SGHRS, CDR2 YFSETQ. Here the CDR3 reads CASRIERDEQFF. CDR3 nucleotides: TGCGCCAGCAGGATCGAGCGAGACGAGCAGTTCTTC.

The chain has TRBV19 and TRBJ2-5; 8 bases map to TRBD2. The CDR3 has 15 residues. V trimming: 2 bases; J trimming: 5 bases; junction bases outside the gene matches: 7. The germline V gene encodes CDR1 LNHDA and CDR2 SQIVND (reference sequence). CDR3 sequence (DNA): TGTGCCAGTAGTATAAGCGGGAGAGCGGGGGAGACCCAGTACTTC. Encoded protein: CASSISGRAGETQYF. The entire variable domain, with the rest obtained from reference TRBV19 and TRBJ2-5, is as follows: DGGITQSPKYLFRKEGQNVTLSCEQNLNHDAMYWYRQDPGQGLRLIYYSQIVNDFQKGDIAEGYSVSREKKESFPLTVTSAQKNPTAFYLCASSISGRAGETQYFGPGTRLLVL.

The chain is built from TRBV19 and TRBJ2-7, with 7 bases aligning to TRBD1. The CDR3 consists of 16 residues. The trim removed 5 bases at V and 2 bases at J, leaving 12 bases unmatched. Germline V gives CDR1 LNHDA, CDR2 SQIVND (reference sequence). CDR3: CASSHATGAVTYEQYF. CDR3 nucleotide sequence: TGTGCCAGTAGTCACGCTACAGGGGCCGTTACCTACGAGCAGTACTTC.

The chain links TRBV7-3 to TRBJ2-1, with 8 bases matching TRBD1. The CDR3 covers 13 residues. CDR1 SGHTA and CDR2 FQGTGA come from the germline V gene. Trimming removed 8 bases from V and 8 bases from J; junction bases left unmatched: 8. In DNA, the CDR3 is TGTGCCAGCCGGCAGGGGGCTGGATATGAGCAGTTCTTC. Amino acid sequence: CASRQGAGYEQFF.

This clone was observed a single time. The V gene is TRBV6-5, the J gene TRBJ1-5; 10 bases fit TRBD1. Germline V gene data show CDR1 as MNHEY and CDR2 as SVGAGI. The CDR3 runs 14 residues. After removal of 6 bases from V and 2 bases from J, the junction contained 1 base not matched to a gene. The CDR3 loop reads CASSDRGRNQPQHF. For the CDR3, the DNA is TGTGCCAGCAGCGACAGGGGGCGCAATCAGCCCCAGCATTTT.

The chain combines TRBV24-1 with TRBJ2-4, with 12 bases aligning to TRBD2. CDR1 and CDR2 from the germline V gene are KGHDR and SFDVKD. Trimming cost V 4 bases and J 4 bases; bases outside gene matches: 10. The CDR3 is 18 amino acids. The CDR3 nucleotides read TGTGCCACCAGTGAATCGTCTAGCGGGAGGGCTCAGAAAAACATTCAGTACTTC. Residues: CATSESSSGRAQKNIQYF.

The sample holds a few counts of this clone. Other DNA sequences in the same sample also yield this CDR3. The chain couples TRBV30 to TRBJ2-7; 8 bases are a match to TRBD1. V shed 2 bases and J 0 bases; nucleotides not matched to a gene: 3. CDR1 is GTSNPN and CDR2 is SVGIG in the germline V gene (reference sequence). This CDR3 comprises 14 residues. The CDR3 DNA is TGTGCCTGGAGTACCGGGACAGGCTCCTACGAGCAGTACTTC. Translated: CAWSTGTGSYEQYF.

This clone was detected only once. The V gene is TRBV3-1 (or the pseudogene TRBV3-2), the J gene TRBJ1-3, with D possibly matching TRBD1 (5 bases). Per germline, CDR1 LGHDT and CDR2 YNNKEL (reference sequence). This CDR3 has 15 residues. Trimming left V 3 bases short and J 5 bases short, with 14 bases between. CDR3: CASSQQSGTRNTIYF. The CDR3 coding sequence is TGTGCCAGCAGCCAGCAGTCGGGGACTCGAAACACCATATATTTT.

The chain is built from TRBV5-4 and TRBJ2-3; D is ambiguous. There are 12 residues in the CDR3. Trimming cost V 1 base and J 4 bases, with 4 bases left between them. Germline V CDR1 and CDR2: SGHNT, YYREEE (reference sequence). The CDR3 is CASSLSSDTQYF. The CDR3 nucleotides are TGTGCCAGCAGCTTGAGCTCAGATACGCAGTATTTT.

Only one count was recorded for this clone. This rearrangement joins TRBV5-5 to TRBJ2-7; a weak D match, TRBD2 (6 bases). This CDR3 is 16 amino acids long. V was clipped by 0 bases and J by 2 bases, with 15 bases between them. CDR1 and CDR2 from the germline V gene are SGHKS and YYEKEE (reference sequence). CDR3 region: CASSLVGGRTTYEQYF. In DNA form, the CDR3 reads TGTGCCAGCAGCTTGGTGGGTGGTAGGACTACCTACGAGCAGTACTTC.

Turning to this clone: At the DNA level, this CDR3 is encoded by other sequences in the same sample as well. The chain combines TRBV19 with TRBJ2-2; 8 nucleotides line up with TRBD1. V lost 3 bases to trimming and J lost 6 bases; unmatched junction nucleotides: 6. The CDR3 consists of 15 residues. The V gene's germline CDR1 is LNHDA and CDR2 SQIVND (reference sequence). The CDR3 loop reads CASSILDRGPGELFF. The CDR3 DNA follows: TGTGCCAGTAGTATCCTAGACAGGGGCCCCGGGGAGCTGTTTTTT.

This sequence joins TRBV21-1 and TRBJ1-4; the table's D call of TRBD1 was not tested on the DNA. TRBV21-1 counts as a pseudogene. This CDR3 comprises 15 residues. The CDR3 here is CAAEARQEINEKLFF. The CDR3 coding sequence is TGTGCCGCCGAGGCTCGACAGGAGATTAATGAAAAACTGTTTTTT.

The gene calls are TRBV24-1 and TRBJ2-3; D is possibly TRBD1 (5 bases). Trimming left V 4 bases short and J 5 bases short, with 18 bases between. The CDR3 consists of 16 residues. Germline V gives CDR1 KGHDR, CDR2 SFDVKD. CDR3: CATSEYRSTYGDTQYF. The CDR3 nucleotides read TGTGCCACCAGTGAATACAGGAGTACCTATGGAGATACGCAGTATTTT.

CDR3 region: CASSPAGGGEEQYF. The CDR3 DNA is TGTGCCAGCAGCCCGGCAGGCGGGGGGGAGGAGCAGTACTTC. This chain links TRBV5-6 with TRBJ2-7, with TRBD2 matching 9 bases. There are 14 residues in the CDR3. Germline CDR1 and CDR2: SGHDT and YYEEEE. The V gene end was trimmed by 4 bases and the J gene end by 7 bases; junction bases not matched to a gene: 9.

This clone has a single count. The V gene is TRBV7-9, the J gene TRBJ2-2; 9 bases map to TRBD1. V dropped 5 bases and J dropped 1; count of bases not matched to a gene: 5. Germline V gene sequence: CDR1 SEHNR, CDR2 FQNEAQ (reference sequence). This CDR3 is built from 16 residues. Here the CDR3 reads CASSHTDRGNTGELFF. The CDR3 DNA reads as TGTGCCAGCAGCCACACGGACAGGGGGAACACCGGGGAGCTGTTTTTT.

This clone was found once. CDR3 loop: CASNPAGGGTDTQYF. DNA for the CDR3: TGTGCCAGCAATCCCGCGGGAGGCGGCACAGATACGCAGTATTTT. The rearrangement uses TRBV9 and TRBJ2-3; 8 bases fit TRBD2. The V gene end was trimmed by 6 bases and the J gene end by 1 base; junction bases not matched to a gene: 7. Germline lookup yields CDR1 SGDLS and CDR2 YYNGEE. This CDR3 region has 15 residues.

The CDR3 bases are TGTGCCATCTCGCGGGACGCTGAGCAGTTCTTC. It yields the protein CAISRDAEQFF. The chain carries TRBV10-3 and TRBJ2-1, with D possibly matching TRBD2 (6 bases). Trimming shortened V by 8 bases and J by 9 bases, and 11 bases separated the two germline ends. In germline, CDR1 is ENHRY, CDR2 SYGVKD. CDR3 length equals 11 residues.

V usage is TRBV20-1 and J usage is TRBJ2-7; D is unclear. V lost 4 bases, J lost 5 bases, and 9 bases lay in between. The germline V gene has CDR1 DFQATT and CDR2 SNEGSKA (reference sequence). The CDR3 extends over 11 amino acids. CDR3 amino acids: CSATSGHEQYF. The CDR3 DNA follows: TGCAGTGCTACCAGTGGCCACGAGCAGTACTTC.

The chain uses TRBV29-1 and TRBJ2-1; 7 bases map to TRBD2. The J segment lost 6 bases and the V segment lost 5 bases, leaving 7 bases of the junction unmatched. CDR1 and CDR2 from the germline V gene are SQVTM and ANQGSEA. CDR3 length: 13 residues. The CDR3 here is CSVSGTGGNEQFF. The CDR3 DNA follows: TGCAGCGTTTCAGGGACGGGGGGCAATGAGCAGTTCTTC.

The chain links TRBV6-4 to TRBJ1-1; D ambiguous. Germline V gene lookup returns CDR1 MRHNA and CDR2 SNTAGT. This CDR3 spans 14 amino acids. The germline V and J ends were trimmed by 5 bases and 3 bases, with 13 bases remaining between them. CDR3: CASSTSPSDTEAFF. The CDR3 coding sequence is TGTGCCAGCAGTACGAGTCCCTCGGACACTGAAGCTTTCTTT.

V gene TRBV20-1 combines with J gene TRBJ1-2; tentatively, D is TRBD1 (6 bases). Germline values: CDR1 DFQATT, CDR2 SNEGSKA (reference sequence). Trimming took off 8 bases at V and 7 bases at J, with 14 bases between the two ends. This CDR3 region has 11 residues. Written as DNA, the CDR3 is TGCAGTTCCAGTTGGGGGCTTGGCTACACCTTC. It translates to CSSSWGLGYTF.

This chain connects TRBV5-6 to TRBJ1-5; TRBD1 matches at 9 bases. This CDR3 is built from 17 residues. V lost 3 bases and J lost 2; bases outside the gene matches: 9. Per germline, CDR1 SGHDT and CDR2 YYEEEE. CDR3 bases: TGTGCCAGCAGCTGGGGGGGACAGGGAAACGGCAATCAGCCCCAGCATTTT. Residues: CASSWGGQGNGNQPQHF.

The chain carries TRBV2 and TRBJ2-4; TRBD2 might be the D (6 bases). This CDR3 contains 16 residues. Germline V lookup: CDR1 SNHLY, CDR2 FYNNEI. The V end lost 7 bases, the J end lost 3 bases, and 19 bases lay between the germline ends. CDR3 region: CASNAMGGIDKNIQYF. The CDR3 DNA reads as TGTGCCAGCAATGCAATGGGGGGTATTGACAAAAACATTCAGTACTTC. The full variable domain, in which reference TRBV2 and TRBJ2-4 provide the parts outside the CDR3, is EPEVTQTPSHQVTQMGQEVILRCVPISNHLYFYWYRQILGQKVEFLVSFYNNEISEKSEIFDDQFSVERPDGSNFTLKIRSTKLEDSAMYFCASNAMGGIDKNIQYFGAGTRLSVL.

This clone occurred a few times. This chain uses TRBV6-5 with TRBJ2-3, with D hard to call. The CDR3 runs to 15 residues. Trimming pared 6 bases from V and 1 base from J, leaving 14 bases between. CDR1 and CDR2 (germline): MNHEY, SVGAGI. CDR3 bases: TGTGCCAGCAGGCAGAGCCGCCAGGGCACAGATACGCAGTATTTT. This gives the protein CASRQSRQGTDTQYF.